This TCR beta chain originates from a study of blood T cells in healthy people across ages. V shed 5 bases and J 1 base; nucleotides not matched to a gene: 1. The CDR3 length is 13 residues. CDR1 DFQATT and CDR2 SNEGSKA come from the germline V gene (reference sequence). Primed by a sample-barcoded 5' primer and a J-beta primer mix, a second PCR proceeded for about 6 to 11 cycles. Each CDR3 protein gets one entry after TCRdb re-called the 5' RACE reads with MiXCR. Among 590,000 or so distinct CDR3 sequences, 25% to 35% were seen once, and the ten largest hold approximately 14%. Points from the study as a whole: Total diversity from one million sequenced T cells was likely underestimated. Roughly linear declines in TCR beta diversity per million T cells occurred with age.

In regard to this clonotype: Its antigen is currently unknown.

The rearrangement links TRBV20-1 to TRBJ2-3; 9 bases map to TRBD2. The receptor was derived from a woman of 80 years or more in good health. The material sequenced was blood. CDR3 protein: CSAPSGGTDTQYF. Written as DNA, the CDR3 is TGCAGTGCTCCTAGCGGGGGCACAGATACGCAGTATTTT.